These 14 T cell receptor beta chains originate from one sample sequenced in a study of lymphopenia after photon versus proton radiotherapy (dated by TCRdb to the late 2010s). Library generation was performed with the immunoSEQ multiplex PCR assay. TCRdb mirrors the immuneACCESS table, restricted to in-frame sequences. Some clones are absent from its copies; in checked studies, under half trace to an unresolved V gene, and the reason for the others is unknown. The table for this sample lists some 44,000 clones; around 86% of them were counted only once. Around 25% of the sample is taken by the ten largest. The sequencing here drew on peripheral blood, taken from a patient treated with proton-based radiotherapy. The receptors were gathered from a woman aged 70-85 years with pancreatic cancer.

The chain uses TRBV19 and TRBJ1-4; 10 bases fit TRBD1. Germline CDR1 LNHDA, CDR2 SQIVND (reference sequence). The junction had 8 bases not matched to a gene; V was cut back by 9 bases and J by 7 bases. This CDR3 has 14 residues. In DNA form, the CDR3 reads TGTGCCAGCTACGACAGGGGGCTTGGTGAAAAACTGTTTTTT. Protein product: CASYDRGLGEKLFF.

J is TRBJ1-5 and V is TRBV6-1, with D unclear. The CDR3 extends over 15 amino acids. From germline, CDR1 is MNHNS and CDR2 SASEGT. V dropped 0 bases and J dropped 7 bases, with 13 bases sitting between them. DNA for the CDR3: TGTGCCAGCAGTGAAGCGCTTCGGAGGGAACAGCCCCAGCATTTT. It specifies CASSEALRREQPQHF.

The DNA of the CDR3 is TGTGCCAGCAGCGTAGGTTCAGATACGCAGTATTTT. It translates to CASSVGSDTQYF. This rearrangement joins TRBV9 to TRBJ2-3; unclear D gene. There are 12 residues in the CDR3. CDR1 is SGDLS, CDR2 YYNGEE, per germline. V was clipped by 0 bases and J by 4 bases, with 3 bases between them. The full variable domain, its missing parts supplied by reference TRBV9 and TRBJ2-3, is DSGVTQTPKHLITATGQRVTLRCSPRSGDLSVYWYQQSLDQGLQFLIQYYNGEERAKGNILERFSAQQFPDLHSELNLSSLELGDSALYFCASSVGSDTQYFGPGTRLTVL.

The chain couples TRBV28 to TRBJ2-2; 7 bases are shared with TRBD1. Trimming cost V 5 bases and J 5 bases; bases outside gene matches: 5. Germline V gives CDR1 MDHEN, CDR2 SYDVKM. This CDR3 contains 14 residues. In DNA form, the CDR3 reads TGTGCCAGCAGTACAGGGGTTTCGACCGGGGAGCTGTTTTTT. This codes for CASSTGVSTGELFF. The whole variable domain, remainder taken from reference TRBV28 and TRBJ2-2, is DVKVTQSSRYLVKRTGEKVFLECVQDMDHENMFWYRQDPGLGLRLIYFSYDVKMKEKGDIPEGYSVSREKKERFSLILESASTNQTSMYLCASSTGVSTGELFFGEGSRLTVL.

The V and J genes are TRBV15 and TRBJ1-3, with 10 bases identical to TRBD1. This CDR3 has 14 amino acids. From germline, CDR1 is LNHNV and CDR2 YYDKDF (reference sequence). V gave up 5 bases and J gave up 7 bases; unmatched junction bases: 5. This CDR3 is CATSPGTGVNTIYF. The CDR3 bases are TGTGCCACCAGCCCCGGGACAGGGGTCAACACCATATATTTT.

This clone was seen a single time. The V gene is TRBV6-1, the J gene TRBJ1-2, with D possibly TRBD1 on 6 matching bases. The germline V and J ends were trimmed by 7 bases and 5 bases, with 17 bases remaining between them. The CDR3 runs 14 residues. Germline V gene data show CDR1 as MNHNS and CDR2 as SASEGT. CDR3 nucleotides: TGTGCCAGCAACACACCCGGGACATATTATGGCTACACCTTC. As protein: CASNTPGTYYGYTF.

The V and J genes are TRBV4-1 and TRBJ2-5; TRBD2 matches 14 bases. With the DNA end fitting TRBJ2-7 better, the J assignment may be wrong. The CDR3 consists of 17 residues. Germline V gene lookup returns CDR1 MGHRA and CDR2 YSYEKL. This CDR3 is CASSQVGTSGSPYEQYF. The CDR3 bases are TGCGCCAGCAGCCAAGTGGGGACTAGCGGGAGTCCCTACGAGCAGTACTTC.

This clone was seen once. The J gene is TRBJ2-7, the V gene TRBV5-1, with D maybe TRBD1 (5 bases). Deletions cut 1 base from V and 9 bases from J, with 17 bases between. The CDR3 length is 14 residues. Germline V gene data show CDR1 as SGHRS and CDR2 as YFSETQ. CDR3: CASSLTPQTAAQYF. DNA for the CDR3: TGCGCCAGCAGCTTGACTCCCCAGACAGCCGCGCAGTACTTC.

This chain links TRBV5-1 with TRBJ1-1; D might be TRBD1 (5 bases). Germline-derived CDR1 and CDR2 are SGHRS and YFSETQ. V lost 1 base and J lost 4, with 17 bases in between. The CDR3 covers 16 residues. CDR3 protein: CASSLRLGTFPTEAFF. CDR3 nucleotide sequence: TGCGCCAGCAGCTTGAGACTCGGGACCTTCCCCACTGAAGCTTTCTTT.

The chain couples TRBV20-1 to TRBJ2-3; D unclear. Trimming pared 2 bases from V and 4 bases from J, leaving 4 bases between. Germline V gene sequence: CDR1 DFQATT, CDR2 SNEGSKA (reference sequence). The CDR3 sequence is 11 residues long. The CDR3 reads CSARLADTQYF. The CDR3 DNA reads TGCAGTGCTAGACTTGCAGATACGCAGTATTTT.

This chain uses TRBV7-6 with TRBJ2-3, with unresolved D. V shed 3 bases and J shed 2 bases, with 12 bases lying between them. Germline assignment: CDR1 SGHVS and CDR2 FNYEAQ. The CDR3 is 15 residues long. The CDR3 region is CASSLPGEITDTQYF. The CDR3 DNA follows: TGTGCCAGCAGCTTGCCTGGCGAAATCACAGATACGCAGTATTTT.

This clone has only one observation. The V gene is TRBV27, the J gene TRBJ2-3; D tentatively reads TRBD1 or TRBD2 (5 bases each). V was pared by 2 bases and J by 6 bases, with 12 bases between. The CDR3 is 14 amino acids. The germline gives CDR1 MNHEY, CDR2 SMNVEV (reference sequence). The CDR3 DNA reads TGTGCCAGCAGTTTAAGGTGGGACGGCGATACGCAGTATTTT. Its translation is CASSLRWDGDTQYF.

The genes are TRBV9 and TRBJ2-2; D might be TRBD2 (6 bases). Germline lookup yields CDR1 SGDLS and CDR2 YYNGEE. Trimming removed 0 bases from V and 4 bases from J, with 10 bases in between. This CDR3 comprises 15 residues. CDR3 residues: CASSVVGGTTGELFF. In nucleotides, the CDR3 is TGTGCCAGCAGCGTAGTTGGAGGGACCACCGGGGAGCTGTTTTTT.

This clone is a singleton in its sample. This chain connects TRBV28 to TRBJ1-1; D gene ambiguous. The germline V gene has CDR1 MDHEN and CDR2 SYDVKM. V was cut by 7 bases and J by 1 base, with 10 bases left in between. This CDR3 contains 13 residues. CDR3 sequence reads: CASTRWQNTEAFF. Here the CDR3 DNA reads TGTGCCAGCACTCGATGGCAGAACACTGAAGCTTTCTTT.